The 2 T cell receptor beta chains in this list originate from one sample, sequenced in a study of cytomegalovirus exposure and HLA in healthy donors. Clones were sequenced by immunoSEQ multiplex PCR, and TCRdb holds only the in-frame ones, with some missing. The sample has about 97,000 clones; roughly 94% are singletons. The specimen sequenced was PBMCs. The receptors were gathered from a woman aged 18-29 years in good health and CMV-seronegative.

This clone was detected only once. This chain connects TRBV29-1 to TRBJ1-2; no firm D call. The V end lost 4 bases, the J end lost 6 bases, and 15 bases lay between the germline ends. CDR3 length equals 13 residues. CDR1 SQVTM and CDR2 ANQGSEA come from the germline V gene. The CDR3 bases are TGCAGCGTTGGGGCCCCTCTCTCCAATGGCTACACCTTC. Translated: CSVGAPLSNGYTF.

The genes are TRBV6-6 and TRBJ1-3, with D perhaps matching TRBD1 (6 bases). Trimming cost V 10 bases and J 0 bases, with 16 bases left between them. CDR1 is MNHNY and CDR2 is SVGAGI in the germline V gene (reference sequence). This CDR3 contains 15 residues. The CDR3 here is CATGLGQSSGNTIYF. The CDR3 nucleotides are TGTGCCACCGGACTGGGACAATCCTCTGGAAACACCATATATTTT.